This T cell receptor (beta chain) is from a study of cytomegalovirus exposure and HLA in healthy donors. Study summary: The use of the same platform for the 95 to 150 validation repertoires and the approximately 670 first-cohort repertoires was reported by a later analysis.

Generated by immunoSEQ multiplex PCR, the TCRdb table keeps only in-frame clones and is missing some. The repertoire has about 120,000 clones, roughly 84% of them found once; the top ten carry 2% to 2.5%. Of note for this clone: The antigen remains unidentified.

General study results and limits: Researchers counted around 170 TCR beta chains as cytomegalovirus-associated.

The study drew the donors from its roughly 120-subject validation cohort, separate from the roughly 700-subject first cohort. CDR3 length: 17 amino acids. V lost 2 bases and J 1 base, leaving 17 bases between the germline ends. The germline V gene has CDR1 GTSNPN and CDR2 SVGIG (reference sequence). This sequence originates from a woman aged 30 to 39 in good health and CMV-seronegative. The sample taken for sequencing was PBMCs. V gene TRBV30 combines with J gene TRBJ2-2, with D possibly being TRBD1 (6 bases). The CDR3 coding sequence is TGTGCCTGGAGTCGATTTCCAGGGGTGAAGAACACCGGGGAGCTGTTTTTT. Its protein product is CAWSRFPGVKNTGELFF.